This TCR beta chain emerged from a study of cytomegalovirus exposure and HLA in healthy donors. Study results and caveats: Specificity for CMV antigens was confirmed in vitro for a few of the CMV-associated chains. The HLA-A and HLA-B alleles of most subjects were reportedly predicted accurately from TCR beta sequences. Most observed TCR sequences were rare, whereas some public TCRs were detected in many donors.

The germline CDR1 and CDR2 sequences are LNHDA and SQIVND (reference sequence). The CDR3 spans 14 residues. The ends were cut back, 6 bases at V and 2 bases at J, with 11 bases in the middle. PCR was performed using 60 Vbeta and 13 Jbeta primers. How the authors handled the data: Later, some 79 million unique TCR beta chains were counted in an analysis, and about 12 million of them were shared. Produced via immunoSEQ multiplex PCR; TCRdb's table is partial and in-frame only. The V and J calls and clone size are taken from that table; D and trimming were inferred from the DNA. This sample's clone table lists 140,000 or so clones. About this clone: Antigen: not known.

The sequence came from a male donor in good health and CMV-seronegative. The sequenced sample consisted of PBMCs. The V call is TRBV19, the J call TRBJ1-5, with no clear D. DNA for the CDR3: TGTGCCAGTAGAGCGTCGAGTGGCAATCAGCCCCAGCATTTT. Protein: CASRASSGNQPQHF.